This T cell receptor beta chain was obtained from a study of T and B cells in COVID-19 patients. Background on the study: Peripheral blood came from COVID-19 patients with active infection or after recovery. Recovered patients mostly had mild to moderate COVID-19 managed as outpatients. Whole-study results and caveats: In COVID-19 patients, T cell receptor beta variable and joining gene use was reportedly strongly skewed.

This clonotype is labeled as medium-sized. Its antigen remains unidentified. Multiplex PCR with BIOMED2 TRB-A/B primer pools amplified TRB rearrangements. TCRdb independently ran MiXCR on the multiplex PCR reads; one entry per CDR3 protein. The sample carries some 6,000 distinct CDR3 sequences, approximately 26% recorded once. Trimming stripped 0 bases from V and 0 bases from J, with 13 bases between. Germline CDR1 and CDR2: SGHRS and YFSETQ. There are 17 residues in the CDR3. From blood, about 240-550 ng of genomic DNA served as TRB template. Sample: blood. The sequence was obtained from a human donor with active COVID-19. The chain combines TRBV5-1 with TRBJ1-5; D remains unclear. The CDR3 sequence is CASSLDPLDTSNQPQHF. The CDR3 nucleotides read TGCGCCAGCAGCTTGGACCCCCTCGACACTAGCAATCAGCCCCAGCATTTT.